What follows describes a single TCR beta chain. Antigen specificity is unknown. TCRdb's copy holds only in-frame clones and misses some; the assay was immunoSEQ multiplex PCR. The table records approximately 100,000 clones, about 91% of them present only once. This sample is drawn from a study of siplizumab effects on memory and regulatory T cells. Study-level points and caveats: Roughly 75-95% of proliferating CD4+ or CD8+ clones lacked an assignable naive or memory phenotype. Poor capture below about 10^-5 frequency left most alloreactive clones unmapped to unstimulated subsets.

The CDR3 covers 13 residues. Germline loops: CDR1 KGHSH, CDR2 LQKENI. V lost 4 bases and J 1 base, leaving 7 bases between the germline ends. This sequence was found in a human donor in good health. Some clones in this sample may be carry-over from other donors' samples. The sample comprised CD4+ T cells sorted from blood. The rearrangement uses TRBV18 and TRBJ1-1; D unclear. In nucleotides, the CDR3 is TGTGCCAGCTCACGGTGGGGGAACACTGAAGCTTTCTTT. Amino acid sequence: CASSRWGNTEAFF.